The clone carrying this T cell receptor beta chain was found many times. Its target is unknown. cDNA was made from 500 ng RNA using alpha and beta constant primers. Separate chain-specific third strand synthesis with multiplexing indices produced the alpha and beta libraries. A 23-cycle PCR with P5s and P7 primers followed a short adapter-adding first PCR. TCRdb processed the 5' RACE reads anew with MiXCR; each CDR3 protein has one entry. The sample shows 7,500 to 9,500 distinct CDR3 sequences, around 8.5% of them seen only once. This sample is drawn from a study of HIV-infected patients and healthy controls. Notes on the study in general: Donor HLA types were not determined in the study.

CDR1 and CDR2 from the germline V gene are MNHEY and SVGEGT. Trimming took 2 bases from V and 2 from J, leaving 6 bases between them. CDR3 length: 13 amino acids. The repertoire came from unfractionated whole blood and reflected all unsorted peripheral T cells. Enrolled donors were untreated HIV-infected adults about to begin antiretroviral therapy. The chain is built from TRBV6-2 or TRBV6-3 and TRBJ1-2; D unclear. Sequencing was performed on blood, taken before antiretroviral therapy. This TCR derives from an adult with HIV infection. The donor label of this sample is uncertain. DNA of the CDR3: TGTGCCAGCAGTTACGGTGAGAACTATGGCTACACCTTC. Protein sequence: CASSYGENYGYTF.